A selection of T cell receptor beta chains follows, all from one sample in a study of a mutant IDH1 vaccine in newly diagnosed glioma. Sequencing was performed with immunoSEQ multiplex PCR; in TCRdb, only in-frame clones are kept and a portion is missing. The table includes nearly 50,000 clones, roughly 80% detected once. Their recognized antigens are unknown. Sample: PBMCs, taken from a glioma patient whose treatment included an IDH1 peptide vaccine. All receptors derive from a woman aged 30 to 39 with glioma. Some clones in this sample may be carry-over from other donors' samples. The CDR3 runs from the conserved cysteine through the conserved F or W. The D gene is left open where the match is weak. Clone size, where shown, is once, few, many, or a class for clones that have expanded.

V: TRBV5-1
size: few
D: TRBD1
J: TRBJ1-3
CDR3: CASSLESGGGNTIYF
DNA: TGCGCCAGCAGCTTGGAGTCAGGGGGTGGAAACACCATATATTTT

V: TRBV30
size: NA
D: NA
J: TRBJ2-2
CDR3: CAWDRGYTGELFF
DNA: TGTGCCTGGGACCGGGGGTACACCGGGGAGCTGTTTTTT

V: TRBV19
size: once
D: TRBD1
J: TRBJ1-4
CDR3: CASSVQGEKLFF
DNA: TGTGCCAGTAGTGTACAGGGGGAAAAACTGTTTTTT

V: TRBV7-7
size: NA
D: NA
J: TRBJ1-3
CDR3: CASASAPGRGNTIYF
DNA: TGTGCTAGCGCCTCGGCCCCCGGACGGGGAAACACCATATATTTT

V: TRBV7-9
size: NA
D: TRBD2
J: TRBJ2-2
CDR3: CASSPGGLNAVDTGELFF
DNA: TGTGCCAGCAGCCCGGGGGGGCTTAATGCGGTTGACACCGGGGAGCTGTTTTTT

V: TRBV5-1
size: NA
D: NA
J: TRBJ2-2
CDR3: CASSLGTTESTGELFF
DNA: TGCGCCAGCAGCTTGGGGACTACAGAATCCACCGGGGAGCTGTTTTTT

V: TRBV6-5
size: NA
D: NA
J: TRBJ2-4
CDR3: CASSYDAGGNIQYF
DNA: TGTGCCAGCAGTTACGATGCAGGGGGGAACATTCAGTACTTC

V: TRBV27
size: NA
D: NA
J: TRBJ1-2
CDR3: CASSLSVAESYGYTF
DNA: TGTGCCAGCAGTTTATCGGTGGCGGAATCCTATGGCTACACCTTC

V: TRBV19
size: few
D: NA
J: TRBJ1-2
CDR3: CASSIPGRYGYTF
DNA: TGTGCCAGTAGTATACCCGGGAGGTATGGCTACACCTTC

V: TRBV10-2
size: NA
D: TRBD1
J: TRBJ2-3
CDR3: CATKTGLRTDTQYF
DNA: TGCGCCACGAAGACAGGGTTACGCACAGATACGCAGTATTTT

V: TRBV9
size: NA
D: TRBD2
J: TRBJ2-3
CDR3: CASSVAHTSGDTDTQYF
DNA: TGTGCCAGCAGCGTAGCTCACACTAGCGGTGACACAGATACGCAGTATTTT

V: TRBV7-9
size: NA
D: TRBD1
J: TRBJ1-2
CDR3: CASSVDRGSNYGYTF
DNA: TGTGCCAGCAGCGTCGACAGGGGTTCCAACTATGGCTACACCTTC